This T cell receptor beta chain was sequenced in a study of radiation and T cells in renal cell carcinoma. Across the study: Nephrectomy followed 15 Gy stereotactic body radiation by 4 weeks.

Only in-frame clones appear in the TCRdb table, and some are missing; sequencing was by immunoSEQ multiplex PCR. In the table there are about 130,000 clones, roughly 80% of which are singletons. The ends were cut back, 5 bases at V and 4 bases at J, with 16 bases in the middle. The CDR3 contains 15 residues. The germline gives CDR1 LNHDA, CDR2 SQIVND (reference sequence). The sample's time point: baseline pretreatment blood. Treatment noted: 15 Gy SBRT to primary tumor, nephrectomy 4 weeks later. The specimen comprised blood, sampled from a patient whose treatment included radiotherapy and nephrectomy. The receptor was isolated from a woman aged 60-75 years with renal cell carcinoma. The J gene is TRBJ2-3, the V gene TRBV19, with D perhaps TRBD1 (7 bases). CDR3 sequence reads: CASSLTGRNPDTQYF. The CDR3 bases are TGTGCCAGTAGTTTGACAGGGAGGAACCCAGATACGCAGTATTTT. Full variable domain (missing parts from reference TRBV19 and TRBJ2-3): DGGITQSPKYLFRKEGQNVTLSCEQNLNHDAMYWYRQDPGQGLRLIYYSQIVNDFQKGDIAEGYSVSREKKESFPLTVTSAQKNPTAFYLCASSLTGRNPDTQYFGPGTRLTVL.